This T cell receptor (beta chain) was sequenced for a study of blood T cell repertoires in COVID-19. V gave up 5 bases and J gave up 1 base, with 20 bases separating them. Per the germline V gene, CDR1 is GTSNPN and CDR2 is SVGIG (reference sequence). CDR3 length: 16 residues. Across under 25 US areas, participants ranged in age from about 18 to 100 years. Cohort assignment relied on participant-reported clinical history. Cohort 3 donors counted as recovered after two negative PCRs, clearance, or resolved symptoms. As processed by the authors: Estimation of nucleated cell counts was performed using reference gene primer amplification. Profiled with immunoSEQ multiplex PCR; TCRdb holds only in-frame clones, not every one. V and J calls and clone size are as listed in that table; D and trimming were resolved from the DNA. The sample carries around 150,000 clones, around 80% recorded once.

The chain joins TRBV30 to TRBJ1-2; D is possibly TRBD1 (6 bases). The sample taken for sequencing was PBMCs or T cells enriched from blood (not recorded which). The sequence came from a man aged 45-60 years who had recovered from COVID-19. CDR3 bases: TGTGCCTGGGGACTCCAGGGCAGGGGCCGTAACTATGGCTACACCTTC. It yields the protein CAWGLQGRGRNYGYTF.